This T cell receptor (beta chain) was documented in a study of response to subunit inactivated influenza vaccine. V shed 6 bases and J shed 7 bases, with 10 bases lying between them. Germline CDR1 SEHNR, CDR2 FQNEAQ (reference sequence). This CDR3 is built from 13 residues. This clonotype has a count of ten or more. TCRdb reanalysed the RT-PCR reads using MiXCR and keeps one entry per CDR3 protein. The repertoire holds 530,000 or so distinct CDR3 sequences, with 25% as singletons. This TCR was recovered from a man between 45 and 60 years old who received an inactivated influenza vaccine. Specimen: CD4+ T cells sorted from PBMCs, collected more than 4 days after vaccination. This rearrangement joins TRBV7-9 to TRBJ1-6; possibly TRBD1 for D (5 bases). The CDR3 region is CASSGGDNSPLHF. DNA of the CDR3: TGTGCCAGCAGTGGAGGGGACAATTCACCCCTCCACTTT.